These 11 T cell receptor beta chains originate from one sample sequenced in a study of cytomegalovirus exposure and HLA in healthy donors. The primer mix had 60 Vbeta and 13 Jbeta primers. TCRdb's table, derived via immunoSEQ multiplex PCR, lists solely in-frame clones and lacks some. Of about 160,000 clones listed, about 85% were seen once; the top ten hold around 4.3%. The sample consisted of PBMCs. The receptors shown here come from a woman aged 50 to 60 in good health and CMV-seropositive.

The chain is built from TRBV9 and TRBJ1-2; TRBD1 matches at 11 bases. The germline gives CDR1 SGDLS, CDR2 YYNGEE. Trimming at V came to 4 bases and at J to 2 bases, leaving 4 bases not matched to a gene. The CDR3 is 15 amino acids. CDR3 in amino acids: CASSPRDRGNYGYTF. As DNA, the CDR3 is TGTGCCAGCAGCCCCCGGGACAGGGGGAACTATGGCTACACCTTC. The full variable domain, in which reference TRBV9 and TRBJ1-2 provide the parts outside the CDR3, is DSGVTQTPKHLITATGQRVTLRCSPRSGDLSVYWYQQSLDQGLQFLIQYYNGEERAKGNILERFSAQQFPDLHSELNLSSLELGDSALYFCASSPRDRGNYGYTFGSGTRLTVV.

This clone came up once. The chain couples TRBV29-1 to TRBJ1-5; 11 nucleotides align to TRBD1. Trimming at V came to 4 bases and at J to 11 bases, leaving 10 bases not matched to a gene. The germline V gene encodes CDR1 SQVTM and CDR2 ANQGSEA. The CDR3 spans 14 residues. CDR3 amino acids: CSVAIGTGGEAQHF. In nucleotides, the CDR3 is TGCAGCGTTGCGATCGGGACAGGGGGAGAAGCCCAGCATTTT.

In its sample, this clone was seen once. The chain links TRBV9 to TRBJ1-2, with D tentatively TRBD1 (5 bases). V was clipped by 3 bases and J by 8 bases, with 14 bases between them. The germline CDR1 and CDR2 sequences are SGDLS and YYNGEE. The CDR3 contains 13 residues. The CDR3 sequence is CASSAGGRMGYTF. The CDR3 DNA reads TGTGCCAGCAGCGCGGGGGGTCGGATGGGCTACACCTTC.

The chain combines TRBV5-1 with TRBJ2-2, with 9 bases matching TRBD2. The CDR3 consists of 15 residues. Trimming took 5 bases from V and 2 from J; bases not matched to a gene: 4. Germline lookup yields CDR1 SGHRS and CDR2 YFSETQ. Here the CDR3 DNA reads TGCGCCAGCAGATACGGGACTAGCAACACCGGGGAGCTGTTTTTT. Amino acid sequence: CASRYGTSNTGELFF.

This clone was observed a handful of times. The chain recombines TRBV11-2 with TRBJ1-4; D remains ambiguous. Trimming took off 3 bases at V and 0 bases at J, with 8 bases between the two ends. The CDR3 has 15 amino acids. Germline V CDR1 and CDR2: SGHAT, FQNNGV. The CDR3 bases are TGTGCCAGCAGCTTTTCCGGGGCAACTAATGAAAAACTGTTTTTT. Protein: CASSFSGATNEKLFF.

This clone turned up a few times. This chain links TRBV6-5 with TRBJ1-3; D ambiguous. Germline lookup yields CDR1 MNHEY and CDR2 SVGAGI. This CDR3 has 14 amino acids. V lost 0 bases, J lost 4 bases, and 7 bases lay in between. The CDR3 protein is CASSYSGRGNTIYF. CDR3 in DNA: TGTGCCAGCAGTTACTCTGGCAGGGGAAACACCATATATTTT.

The rearrangement links TRBV29-1 to TRBJ1-1; maybe TRBD1 (5 bases). The CDR3 is 10 residues long. Trimming cost V 3 bases and J 7 bases, with 6 bases left between them. Germline values: CDR1 SQVTM, CDR2 ANQGSEA. The CDR3 nucleotides are TGCAGCGTTGACAGGGTTGAAGCTTTCTTT. Encoded protein: CSVDRVEAFF. The full variable domain, rest sourced from reference TRBV29-1 and TRBJ1-1, is SAVISQKPSRDICQRGTSLTIQCQVDSQVTMMFWYRQQPGQSLTLIATANQGSEATYESGFVIDKFPISRPNLTFSTLTVSNMSPEDSSIYLCSVDRVEAFFGQGTRLTVV.

The chain combines TRBV5-1 with TRBJ1-6; 12 nucleotides line up with TRBD1. From germline, CDR1 is SGHRS and CDR2 YFSETQ. This CDR3 has 18 amino acids. V gave up 0 bases and J gave up 1 base; unmatched junction bases: 2. In DNA form, the CDR3 reads TGCGCCAGCAGCTTGGAGGGACAGGGGGCTTCCTATAATTCACCCCTCCACTTT. It translates to CASSLEGQGASYNSPLHF.

This chain links TRBV7-2 with TRBJ2-2; the match to TRBD2 covers 9 bases. The germline V gene has CDR1 SGHTA and CDR2 FQGNSA. Germline trimming cut 5 bases from V and 0 bases from J; bases unmatched to any gene: 4. CDR3 length equals 16 residues. The CDR3 DNA is TGTGCCAGCAGCCCGCAGCGGGGGGCGAACACCGGGGAGCTGTTTTTT. Its protein is CASSPQRGANTGELFF.

This clone has only one observation. This chain connects TRBV19 to TRBJ2-1; D gene ambiguous. The CDR3 consists of 14 residues. CDR1 is LNHDA and CDR2 is SQIVND in the germline V gene (reference sequence). Trimming left V 2 bases short and J 0 bases short, with 5 bases between. The CDR3 DNA sequence: TGTGCCAGTAGTATACTGAGCTCCTACAATGAGCAGTTCTTC. Translation gives CASSILSSYNEQFF.

The V gene is TRBV6-5, the J gene TRBJ1-4; 7 bases map to TRBD1. Per germline, CDR1 MNHEY and CDR2 SVGAGI. V was pared by 1 base and J by 7 bases, with 6 bases of the junction left unmatched. This CDR3 is 15 amino acids long. The CDR3 reads CASSYLFGTVEKLFF. CDR3 bases: TGTGCCAGCAGTTACTTATTCGGGACAGTTGAAAAACTGTTTTTT.